Described below is a single T cell receptor (beta chain) sequence and its context. What it recognizes is unknown. Data came from immunoSEQ multiplex PCR; TCRdb stores just in-frame clones and leaves some out. The data hold 15,000 or so clones, with approximately 75% observed a single time. Germline V gene data show CDR1 as ENHRY and CDR2 as SYGVKD. V was trimmed by 10 bases and J by 2 bases, leaving 11 bases between them. This CDR3 contains 12 residues. Starting 14 to 28 days after autologous transplant, ipilimumab 1 mg/kg was given. These data are taken from a study of ipilimumab plus nivolumab after autologous stem cell transplantation. Study-level information: Typical patient got a handful of ipilimumab doses and roughly 8 nivolumab doses (median).

Whole-study findings and limits: The authors say TCR, Treg and microbiome findings warrant further study.

The sequencing used PBMCs, collected in a trial of ipilimumab plus nivolumab as post-transplant consolidation. The sequence was collected from a male donor with diffuse large B-cell lymphoma. The chain is built from TRBV10-3 and TRBJ1-1; D gene uncertain. The CDR3 protein is CASLTPNTEAFF. In DNA, the CDR3 is TGTGCCAGCTTGACACCCAACACTGAAGCTTTCTTT.